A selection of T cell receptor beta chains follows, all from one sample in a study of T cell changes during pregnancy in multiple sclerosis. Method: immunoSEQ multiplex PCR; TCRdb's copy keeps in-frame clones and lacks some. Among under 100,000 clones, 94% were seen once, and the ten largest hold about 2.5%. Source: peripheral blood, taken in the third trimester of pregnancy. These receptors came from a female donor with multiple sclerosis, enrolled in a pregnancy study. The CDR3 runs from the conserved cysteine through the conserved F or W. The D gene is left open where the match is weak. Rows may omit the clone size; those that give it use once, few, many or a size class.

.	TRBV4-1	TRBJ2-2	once	CASMRVTGELFF	TGCGCCAGCATGCGGGTGACCGGGGAGCTGTTTTTT
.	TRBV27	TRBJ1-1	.	CASSLKTNTEAFF	TGTGCCAGCAGTTTAAAAACAAACACTGAAGCTTTCTTT
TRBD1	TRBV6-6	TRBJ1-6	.	CASRPRDRGYYSPLHF	TGTGCCAGCAGGCCTCGGGACAGGGGATATTATTCACCCCTCCACTTT
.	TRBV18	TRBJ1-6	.	CASSEIDSYNSPLHF	TGTGCCAGCTCAGAGATAGACTCCTATAATTCACCCCTCCACTTT
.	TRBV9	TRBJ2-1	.	CASSASGTDNEQFF	TGTGCCAGCAGCGCCAGCGGTACCGACAATGAGCAGTTCTTC
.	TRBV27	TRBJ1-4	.	CASSFEGDEKLFF	TGTGCCAGCAGTTTCGAGGGGGATGAAAAACTGTTTTTT
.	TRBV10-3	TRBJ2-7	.	CAISETEVEQYF	TGTGCCATCAGTGAAACAGAAGTCGAGCAGTACTTC
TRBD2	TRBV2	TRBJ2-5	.	CASKRGGIETQYF	TGTGCCAGCAAGCGGGGAGGGATTGAGACCCAGTACTTC
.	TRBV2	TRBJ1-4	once	CASSPELGHPNEKLFF	TGTGCCAGCAGCCCGGAGCTGGGACACCCAAATGAAAAACTGTTTTTT
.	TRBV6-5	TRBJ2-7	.	CASSPRGPGGYEQYF	TGTGCCAGCAGCCCGAGAGGACCCGGGGGTTACGAGCAGTACTTC
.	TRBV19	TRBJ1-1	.	CASSPPGQNTEAFF	TGTGCCAGTAGTCCTCCAGGGCAGAACACTGAAGCTTTCTTT
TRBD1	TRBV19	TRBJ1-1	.	CARTPYRGRLTEAFF	TGTGCCAGAACTCCCTACAGGGGGCGTTTAACTGAAGCTTTCTTT
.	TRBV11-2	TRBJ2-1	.	CASSLYGGSSYNEQFF	TGTGCCAGCAGCTTATATGGGGGGAGCTCCTACAATGAGCAGTTCTTC
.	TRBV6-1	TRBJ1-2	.	CASRATDYGYTF	TGTGCCAGCAGGGCAACAGACTATGGCTACACCTTC
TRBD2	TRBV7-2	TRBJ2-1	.	CASSSTGGGHNEQFF	TGTGCCAGCAGCTCCACCGGGGGGGGGCACAATGAGCAGTTCTTC
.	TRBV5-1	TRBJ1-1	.	CASSLWGDMNTEAFF	TGCGCCAGCAGCTTGTGGGGGGATATGAACACTGAAGCTTTCTTT
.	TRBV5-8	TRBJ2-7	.	CASSQGLYEQYF	TGTGCCAGCAGCCAGGGGCTCTACGAGCAGTACTTC
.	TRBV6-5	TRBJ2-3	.	CASSYSGQFSTDTQYF	TGTGCCAGCAGTTACTCGGGCCAGTTCAGCACAGATACGCAGTATTTT
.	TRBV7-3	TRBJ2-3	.	CASSPAPGSDTQYF	TGTGCCAGCAGCCCCGCCCCCGGTAGCGATACGCAGTATTTT
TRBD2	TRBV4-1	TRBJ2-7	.	CASSQLLAGDYEQYF	TGCGCCAGCAGCCAATTACTAGCGGGGGACTACGAGCAGTACTTC
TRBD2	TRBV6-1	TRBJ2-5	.	CASRDRLAEGETQYF	TGTGCCAGCAGAGACAGACTAGCGGAGGGAGAGACCCAGTACTTC
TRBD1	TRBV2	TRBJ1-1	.	CASSGTGGANTEAFF	TGTGCCAGCAGTGGGACAGGGGGGGCGAACACTGAAGCTTTCTTT
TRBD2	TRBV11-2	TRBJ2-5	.	CASRAPGLASETQYF	TGTGCCAGCAGGGCTCCGGGACTAGCGTCAGAGACCCAGTACTTC
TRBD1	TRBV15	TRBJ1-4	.	CATSRAPGQGVTNEKLFF	TGTGCCACCAGCAGGGCCCCGGGACAGGGGGTAACTAATGAAAAACTGTTTTTT
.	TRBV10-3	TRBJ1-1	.	CAISDLGGDTEAFF	TGTGCCATCAGTGACCTTGGGGGGGACACTGAAGCTTTCTTT
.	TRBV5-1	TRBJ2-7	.	CASSLGGGHEQYF	TGCGCCAGCAGCTTGGGAGGGGGTCACGAGCAGTACTTC
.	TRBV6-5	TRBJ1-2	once	CASSRPDRYGYTF	TGTGCCAGCAGTCGACCCGACAGATATGGCTACACCTTC
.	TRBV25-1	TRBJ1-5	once	CASSERFNQPQHF	TGTGCCAGCAGTGAACGGTTCAATCAGCCCCAGCATTTT
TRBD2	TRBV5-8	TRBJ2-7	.	CASSLASGEYYEQYF	TGTGCCAGCAGCTTGGCAAGCGGGGAGTACTACGAGCAGTACTTC
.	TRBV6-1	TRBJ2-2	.	CASTESTGELFF	TGTGCCAGCACAGAATCCACCGGGGAGCTGTTTTTT
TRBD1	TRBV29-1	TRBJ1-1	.	CSVEGFRGQADMNTEAFF	TGCAGCGTTGAAGGCTTCCGGGGACAGGCGGACATGAACACTGAAGCTTTCTTT